Detailed here is one TCR beta chain. No antigen is known for it. The sample originates from a study of cytomegalovirus exposure and HLA in healthy donors. Points from the study as a whole: Association with HLA alleles at 0.05 false discovery rate was found for 15,000 or so TCR beta sequences in a later analysis. CMV serostatus was the sole immune exposure information available. What a later analysis showed was that several of the most significant clusters appeared linked to common viral pathogens. Through in vitro validation, three CMV-associated chains were shown to be specific for CMV antigens.

Trimming cost V 9 bases and J 3 bases, with 17 bases left between them. CDR3 length: 14 amino acids. CDR1 and CDR2 from the germline V gene are MRHNA and SNTAGT. It was with 60 Vbeta and 13 Jbeta primers that the PCR ran. Measured with immunoSEQ multiplex PCR; TCRdb has only the in-frame clones, and not every one. The sample consists of roughly 93,000 clones, about 82% of them appearing once. The TCR was taken from a man aged 25-40 years in good health and CMV-seronegative. This chain joins TRBV6-4 and TRBJ1-1; D may be TRBD1 (6 bases). The material sequenced was PBMCs. DNA of the CDR3: TGTGCCAGTTCAGCGATAGGGGGGGACACTGAAGCTTTCTTT. The encoded protein is CASSAIGGDTEAFF.